The clone carrying this T cell receptor beta chain was detected ten times or more. V dropped 3 bases and J dropped 2; count of bases not matched to a gene: 5. The CDR3 length is 18 residues. Germline V gene lookup returns CDR1 MNHEY and CDR2 SMNVEV (reference sequence). The entry originates in a study of CD8 T cells in ankylosing spondylitis. TCRdb reprocessed the 5' RACE reads via MiXCR and lists one record per CDR3 protein. The repertoire holds around 140,000 distinct CDR3 sequences, about an eighth seen once, with 4.1% in the top ten. This chain joins TRBV27 and TRBJ2-2, with 14 bases lining up with TRBD2. This TCR was sampled from a female donor with ankylosing spondylitis or in good health (not recorded which). The sample consisted of blood, either unsorted or a sorted T cell fraction (not recorded which). The CDR3 nucleotides read TGTGCCAGCAGTTTTCGGACTAGCGGGAGGATCAACACCGGGGAGCTGTTTTTT. Translation: CASSFRTSGRINTGELFF.